The rows below give T cell receptor beta chains drawn from one sample of a study of T cells in Graves' hyperthyroidism and ophthalmopathy. Via MiXCR, TCRdb re-called the multiplex PCR reads, giving one row per CDR3 protein. The sample shows nearly 250,000 distinct CDR3 sequences, approximately 25% of them seen only once. Sequencing was done on a sample of blood. Receptors originate from a woman in her forties with Graves' ophthalmopathy. Each CDR3 is given with its conserved first and last residue. The D gene is left open where the match is weak. For some rows the clone size is stated as once, few or many, or as a class when expanded; others skip it.

d_gene	v_gene	j_gene	abundance	CDR3aa	CDR3nt
.	TRBV28	TRBJ1-2	.	CASSSLGWGNGYTF	TGTGCCAGCAGTTCCTTGGGTTGGGGTAACGGCTACACCTTC
TRBD1	TRBV5-1	TRBJ2-7	many	CASSGTAYEQYF	TGCGCCAGCAGCGGGACAGCCTACGAGCAGTACTTC
.	TRBV20-1	TRBJ1-5	many	CSARQGYQPQHF	TGCAGTGCCCGGCAAGGCTATCAGCCCCAGCATTTT
.	TRBV11-2	TRBJ1-2	many	CASSHKPMAAGYTF	TGTGCCAGCAGCCACAAGCCTATGGCCGCAGGCTACACCTTC
TRBD2	TRBV6-2/TRBV6-3	TRBJ2-7	many	CASRSLAGAYEQYF	TGTGCCAGCAGATCTCTAGCGGGGGCCTACGAGCAGTACTTC
.	TRBV12-3/TRBV12-4	TRBJ1-2	.	CASQNREVGGYTF	TGTGCCAGCCAAAACCGCGAGGTCGGCGGCTACACCTTC
.	TRBV7-9	TRBJ2-7	many	CASSPGNYEQYF	TGTGCCAGCAGCCCCGGGAACTACGAGCAGTACTTC
TRBD2	TRBV13	TRBJ2-2	many	CASNGGGTGELFF	TGTGCCAGCAACGGGGGGGGCACCGGGGAGCTGTTTTTT
TRBD2	TRBV6-1	TRBJ2-5	many	CASSPGRETQYF	TGTGCCAGCAGTCCCGGGAGGGAGACCCAGTACTTC
TRBD1	TRBV29-1	TRBJ2-7	many	CSVGDRVYEQYF	TGCAGCGTTGGGGACAGAGTCTACGAGCAGTACTTC
TRBD2	TRBV28	TRBJ2-2	many	CASSQVGLAATNTGELFF	TGTGCCAGCAGTCAAGTCGGACTAGCAGCGACGAACACCGGGGAGCTGTTTTTT
TRBD1	TRBV9	TRBJ1-2	many	CASDGTAHGYTF	TGTGCCAGTGATGGGACAGCGCATGGCTACACCTTC
TRBD1	TRBV2	TRBJ2-7	.	CASRGGTGRSYGQYF	TGCGCCAGCAGGGGTGGGACAGGGCGCTCCTACGGGCAGTACTTC
.	TRBV20-1	TRBJ2-5	many	CSARDLGGGVETQYF	TGCAGTGCTAGGGACCTGGGTGGGGGTGTAGAGACCCAGTACTTC
.	TRBV28	TRBJ1-2	.	CASSSGTGTLYGYTF	TGTGCCAGCAGTAGCGGGACGGGCACTCTCTATGGCTACACCTTC
TRBD1	TRBV28	TRBJ2-4	.	CASSFQGVNNIQYF	TGTGCCAGCAGTTTTCAGGGGGTTAATAACATTCAGTACTTC
.	TRBV28	TRBJ2-7	.	CASSEGDGYEQYF	TGTGCCAGCAGTGAAGGGGACGGTTACGAGCAGTACTTC
TRBD1	TRBV10-2	TRBJ2-7	many	CASSESGGQGILEQYF	TGCGCCAGCAGTGAGTCGGGGGGACAGGGTATCCTCGAGCAGTACTTC
TRBD2	TRBV7-2	TRBJ2-7	.	CASSLAGGPTGYEQYF	TGTGCCAGCAGCTTAGCGGGAGGGCCCACTGGGTACGAGCAGTACTTC
.	TRBV4-2	TRBJ2-7	few	CASSQEGVRSYEQYF	TGTGCCAGCAGCCAAGAGGGGGTTCGCTCCTACGAGCAGTACTTC
TRBD1	TRBV27	TRBJ1-3	many	CASSSTGASGNTIYF	TGTGCCAGCAGTTCAACAGGGGCCTCTGGAAACACCATATATTTT
.	TRBV14	TRBJ1-6	many	CASSQTGRNSPLHF	TGTGCCAGCAGCCAAACAGGGAGGAATTCACCCCTCCACTTT
.	TRBV20-1	TRBJ2-7	many	CSARPDTGALGEQYF	TGCAGTGCTAGACCCGACACGGGGGCCCTTGGGGAGCAGTACTTC
TRBD1	TRBV12-3/TRBV12-4	TRBJ1-3	many	CASSPDRGSGNTIYF	TGTGCCAGCAGCCCCGACAGGGGCTCCGGAAACACCATATATTTT
.	TRBV6-2/TRBV6-3	TRBJ1-1	.	CASSYVGGSAFF	TGTGCCAGCAGTTACGTTGGGGGGTCGGCTTTCTTT
TRBD1	TRBV27	TRBJ1-5	many	CASSPFDRGGQPQHF	TGTGCCAGCAGCCCCTTCGACAGGGGTGGCCAGCCCCAGCATTTT
TRBD1	TRBV16	TRBJ1-1	.	CASSPQTGGAFF	TGTGCCAGCAGCCCCCAGACAGGGGGTGCTTTCTTT
.	TRBV28	TRBJ1-2	.	CASSFMGDNYGYTF	TGTGCCAGCAGTTTTATGGGAGATAACTATGGCTACACCTTC
.	TRBV19	TRBJ2-2	many	CASSTKDPVGELFF	TGTGCCAGTAGTACGAAGGACCCCGTCGGGGAGCTGTTTTTT
TRBD1	TRBV28	TRBJ1-1	many	CASTVGQGMNTEAFF	TGTGCCAGCACGGTGGGACAGGGGATGAACACTGAAGCTTTCTTT
TRBD1	TRBV7-9	TRBJ2-7	many	CASSSTDRGLDEQYF	TGTGCCAGCAGCTCAACAGACAGGGGGCTCGACGAGCAGTACTTC
TRBD2	TRBV10-1	TRBJ2-5	many	CASSDSLAGVETQYF	TGCGCCAGCAGTGACTCATTAGCGGGAGTAGAGACCCAGTACTTC
TRBD2	TRBV10-3	TRBJ2-2	many	CAISESSGTGTGELFF	TGTGCCATCAGTGAGTCCAGCGGGACTGGCACCGGGGAGCTGTTTTTT
.	TRBV4-2	TRBJ2-7	many	CASSHGLGEQYF	TGTGCCAGCAGCCACGGGTTGGGCGAGCAGTACTTC
TRBD2	TRBV5-8	TRBJ2-1	many	CASSLTRESYNEQFF	TGTGCCAGCAGCTTGACGCGGGAGTCCTACAATGAGCAGTTCTTC
.	TRBV6-1	TRBJ2-7	.	CASSGTPLYYEQYF	TGTGCCAGCAGTGGGACTCCCCTTTACTACGAGCAGTACTTC
.	TRBV6-5	TRBJ1-1	few	CASSYTRQSEAFF	TGTGCCAGCAGTTACACACGACAGAGCGAAGCTTTCTTT
TRBD1	TRBV30	TRBJ2-2	.	CAWSGTGGTTGELFF	TGTGCCTGGAGCGGGACAGGGGGCACCACCGGGGAGCTGTTTTTT
TRBD2	TRBV24-1	TRBJ2-5	many	CATSDPRLAGGSVQETQYF	TGTGCCACCAGTGATCCTAGACTAGCGGGAGGGTCCGTCCAAGAGACCCAGTACTTC
.	TRBV2	TRBJ1-5	.	CASSLGGTYQPQHF	TGTGCCAGCAGCCTGGGGGGTACCTATCAGCCCCAGCATTTT
.	TRBV12-3/TRBV12-4	TRBJ1-1	many	CASSLALGGNTEAFF	TGTGCCAGCAGTTTAGCGCTAGGCGGGAACACTGAAGCTTTCTTT
TRBD2	TRBV11-2	TRBJ2-5	few	CASSSPLGAAGQETQYF	TGTGCCAGCAGCTCCCCCCTTGGGGCAGCGGGGCAAGAGACCCAGTACTTC
.	TRBV3-1	TRBJ1-5	many	CASSQRGVSNQPQHF	TGTGCCAGCAGCCAACGGGGTGTGAGCAATCAGCCCCAGCATTTT
.	TRBV20-1	TRBJ2-7	many	CSASGGGPAGEQYF	TGCAGTGCTAGTGGGGGCGGGCCTGCAGGCGAGCAGTACTTC
.	TRBV2	TRBJ1-2	many	CASRGGFNYGYTF	TGTGCCAGCAGAGGCGGATTTAACTATGGCTACACCTTC
.	TRBV29-1	TRBJ2-5	many	CSVEAGTQYF	TGCAGCGTTGAGGCAGGGACCCAGTACTTC
TRBD2	TRBV19	TRBJ2-5	many	CASSRTSGSGETQYF	TGTGCCAGTAGTCGGACTAGCGGGAGTGGGGAGACCCAGTACTTC
TRBD1	TRBV28	TRBJ2-5	many	CASSQGQGWETQYF	TGTGCCAGCAGCCAGGGACAGGGGTGGGAGACCCAGTACTTC
TRBD2	TRBV5-1	TRBJ2-1	many	CASRRTSGNNEQFF	TGCGCCAGCAGACGGACTAGCGGGAACAATGAGCAGTTCTTC
.	TRBV14	TRBJ1-2	.	CASSQLLHRGYTF	TGTGCCAGCAGCCAATTACTTCACAGGGGCTACACCTTC
.	TRBV7-2	TRBJ1-2	.	CASSLGSRPDYTF	TGTGCCAGCAGCTTAGGTTCAAGGCCGGACTACACCTTC
.	TRBV19	TRBJ1-1	many	CASTPQGTMNTEAFF	TGTGCCAGTACTCCACAGGGCACCATGAACACTGAAGCTTTCTTT